The table lists the clone carrying this T cell receptor beta chain with a few counts. The antigen is undetermined. The sample is drawn from a study of cytomegalovirus exposure and HLA in healthy donors. Background on the study: Among the roughly 430 genotyped donors, 81% were placed in the Caucasian-associated ancestry cluster.

General study findings and limits: In a later analysis, V- and J-gene trimming of beta chains associated with a DCLRE1C missense variant, replicated independently. Owing to their indistinguishability, certain V segments, notably TRBV6-2 and TRBV6-3, were excluded.

The PCR employed 60 Vbeta primers together with 13 Jbeta primers. As handled by the study authors: About 12 million shared chains were among the about 80 million unique TCR beta chains that a later analysis counted. Clones were read by immunoSEQ multiplex PCR, and TCRdb kept only the in-frame ones, dropping some. V and J calls plus clone size are reproduced from that table; the DNA served to infer D and trimming. Of 100,000 to 120,000 clones listed, approximately 74% are singletons. The CDR3 is 14 amino acids. V lost 2 bases and J lost 4, with 11 bases in between. Germline CDR1 reads MGHRA; CDR2 reads YSYEKL.

This TCR was sampled from a woman in her forties in good health and CMV-seropositive. The sequencing sample was made of PBMCs. The gene calls are TRBV4-1 and TRBJ1-1; D ambiguous. CDR3 coding DNA: TGCGCCAGCAGCCAACCTGCGACAAGCACTGAAGCTTTCTTT. Its protein is CASSQPATSTEAFF.